This record covers a single T cell receptor beta chain. Its specificity is unknown. The source of the sample is a study of beta chain features in type 1 diabetes. General study results and limits: A cDNA-based sequencing approach could over-represent cells with high TCR expression. Significant though moderate, a shortening of TCRB CDR3s appeared in all four CD4+ subsets of Type 1 diabetes patients. Type 1 diabetes patients had fewer VDJ junction insertions and more deletions. Any HLA type influence on TCRB rearrangement was left unresolved here.

The isolated RNA, all of it, was reverse transcribed, so expressed TCRB transcripts were what got sequenced. The assay was immunoSEQ multiplex PCR, and TCRdb's table has in-frame clones only and misses some. The data hold about 740,000 clones, with roughly 13% observed a single time. Germline V CDR1 and CDR2: MGHRA, YSYEKL. V dropped 2 bases and J dropped 1 base, with 8 bases sitting between them. This CDR3 is built from 15 residues. The chain links TRBV4-1 to TRBJ2-2, with D unresolved. This receptor was obtained from a man between 18 and 29 years old with type 1 diabetes. The specimen sequenced was naive CD4+ T cells from blood. The CDR3 sequence is CASSQRWGNTGELFF. CDR3 bases: TGCGCCAGCAGCCAAAGATGGGGGAACACCGGGGAGCTGTTTTTT.